This TCR beta chain came from a study of a mutant IDH1 vaccine in newly diagnosed glioma. Looking at the study overall: Vaccine administration was initiated 4-6 weeks following radiotherapy alone, or with temozolomide cycles. Treated patients were approximately 62% male, around 40% female, mean age approximately 40 years.

As to this clone: As yet, its antigen is unknown.

Time point given: week 5, during vaccination. All doses held 300 ug of mutant IDH1 20-mer peptide, with topical imiquimod. Clones were read by immunoSEQ multiplex PCR, and TCRdb kept only the in-frame ones, dropping some. The data show around 40,000 clones, approximately 83% seen once. The input for sequencing was PBMCs, taken from a glioma patient whose treatment included an IDH1 peptide vaccine. This receptor was obtained from a man between 35 and 55 years old with glioma.

The CDR3 sequence is CSANTEAFF. CDR3 DNA sequence: TGCAGTGCAAACACTGAAGCTTTCTTT. The V and J genes are TRBV20-1 and TRBJ1-1; D is unresolved. The V end was cut by 6 bases, the J end by 2 bases, with 1 base between. This CDR3 comprises 9 residues. Germline CDR1 is DFQATT and CDR2 is SNEGSKA (reference sequence).